These 19 T cell receptor beta chains were sequenced from one sample in a study of shared clonotypes between healthy human individuals. Naive CD8 cells, CD45RO-negative and positively selected for CCR7, excluded terminally differentiated effector memory CD45RA+ cells. TCRdb keeps only in-frame clones here, not all; method: immunoSEQ multiplex PCR. Of some 2 million clones listed, roughly 95% are singletons. The material sequenced was naive CD8+ T cells sorted from blood. All receptors come from a man aged 18 to 30 in good health.

A remark on this clone: Additional DNA sequences in this sample encode the identical CDR3. This sequence joins TRBV19 and TRBJ2-7; the match to TRBD2 covers 9 bases. The CDR3 totals 14 residues. Germline assignment: CDR1 LNHDA and CDR2 SQIVND (reference sequence). The junction had 6 bases not matched to a gene; V was cut back by 6 bases and J by 3 bases. The CDR3 spells CASSIGTSSYEQYF. The CDR3 DNA sequence: TGTGCCAGTAGCATCGGGACTAGCAGCTACGAGCAGTACTTC.

The V gene is TRBV11-3, the J gene TRBJ2-1; the match to TRBD2 covers 9 bases. The length of the CDR3 is 14 residues. The germline V gene encodes CDR1 SGHNT and CDR2 YENEEA. Germline trimming cut 6 bases from V and 8 bases from J; bases unmatched to any gene: 8. The CDR3 DNA reads TGTGCCAGCAGTCGATGGACTAGCGACGATGAGCAGTTCTTC. As protein: CASSRWTSDDEQFF.

This chain connects TRBV7-9 to TRBJ2-5; tentative D call: TRBD1 (5 bases). The V gene lost 5 bases and the J gene lost 5 bases, with 18 bases spanning the gap. This CDR3 spans 15 amino acids. Germline V CDR1 and CDR2: SEHNR, FQNEAQ (reference sequence). The CDR3 nucleotides read TGTGCCAGCAGCCCATCCCCAGCCCCAGGGGAGACCCAGTACTTC. It translates to CASSPSPAPGETQYF. The whole variable domain, remainder taken from reference TRBV7-9 and TRBJ2-5, is DTGVSQNPRHKITKRGQNVTFRCDPISEHNRLYWYRQTLGQGPEFLTYFQNEAQLEKSRLLSDRFSAERPKGSFSTLEIQRTEQGDSAMYLCASSPSPAPGETQYFGPGTRLLVL.

This chain uses TRBV7-2 with TRBJ2-7, with TRBD2 identical over 12 bases. The CDR3 totals 15 residues. The V gene's germline CDR1 is SGHTA and CDR2 FQGNSA. The J segment lost 2 bases and the V segment lost 5 bases, leaving 4 bases of the junction unmatched. The CDR3 DNA reads TGTGCCAGCAGCCAACTAGCGGGAGGTCCCTACGAGCAGTACTTC. The encoded protein is CASSQLAGGPYEQYF.

J is TRBJ1-2 and V is TRBV4-3; no definite D call. The CDR3 runs 14 residues. CDR1 LGHNA and CDR2 YSLEER come from the germline V gene. The ends were cut back, 1 base at V and 4 bases at J, with 10 bases in the middle. Written as DNA, the CDR3 is TGCGCCAGCAGCCAAGTCGGCCAGCTCTATGGCTACACCTTC. Encoded protein: CASSQVGQLYGYTF.

The gene calls are TRBV28 and TRBJ1-1, with a possible D match to TRBD1 (5 bases). Germline V gene data show CDR1 as MDHEN and CDR2 as SYDVKM. The CDR3 length is 13 residues. Trimming took off 3 bases at V and 6 bases at J, with 11 bases between the two ends. The CDR3 coding sequence is TGTGCCAGCAGTTTCCTCGGGGGGTCTGAAGCTTTCTTT. As protein: CASSFLGGSEAFF.

The chain links TRBV5-1 to TRBJ2-7, with TRBD2 as a possible D gene (6 bases). The germline gives CDR1 SGHRS, CDR2 YFSETQ. V was clipped by 6 bases and J by 6 bases, with 28 bases between them. The CDR3 loop spans 17 amino acids. This CDR3 is CASIPYPEAGGAVEQYF. The CDR3 nucleotides read TGCGCCAGCATCCCGTACCCCGAAGCCGGGGGAGCGGTCGAGCAGTACTTC.

The CDR3 loop reads CASSLRTGRNTDTQYF. DNA of the CDR3: TGTGCCAGCAGTTTACGGACAGGGAGGAACACAGATACGCAGTATTTT. The V and J genes are TRBV27 and TRBJ2-3; 8 positions match TRBD1. Germline V gene data show CDR1 as MNHEY and CDR2 as SMNVEV (reference sequence). J was trimmed by 2 bases and V by 2 bases; bases with no gene match: 6. The CDR3 consists of 16 residues.

The chain links TRBV27 to TRBJ2-7, with 7 bases lining up with TRBD1. This CDR3 contains 13 residues. J gave up 4 bases and V 8 bases, and 8 bases lay outside the gene matches. CDR1 and CDR2 from the germline V gene are MNHEY and SMNVEV (reference sequence). The CDR3: CASQDRARYEQYF. The CDR3, as DNA: TGTGCCAGCCAAGACAGGGCCCGATACGAGCAGTACTTC.

The V call is TRBV29-1, the J call TRBJ2-3; TRBD1 agrees at 11 bases. The J segment lost 2 bases and the V segment lost 5 bases, leaving 9 bases of the junction unmatched. The CDR3 consists of 16 residues. Germline V lookup: CDR1 SQVTM, CDR2 ANQGSEA. In nucleotides, the CDR3 is TGCAGCGTTCGGACCGGGACAGGGGGGATCACAGATACGCAGTATTTT. Residues: CSVRTGTGGITDTQYF.

The table lists this clone with a few counts. Other DNA sequences in this specimen translate into the identical CDR3. This chain links TRBV6-5 with TRBJ1-1, with D uncertain. The CDR3 is 12 amino acids. With 4 bases removed from V and 5 bases from J, the gap between germline ends came to 8 bases. Germline V CDR1 and CDR2: MNHEY, SVGAGI. The CDR3 nucleotides read TGTGCCAGCAGTTCGGGTGGGACTGAAGCTTTCTTT. Its protein product is CASSSGGTEAFF.

The chain links TRBV10-2 to TRBJ2-3; 9 bases are shared with TRBD2. This CDR3 contains 17 residues. CDR1 is WSHSY and CDR2 is SAAADI in the germline V gene. V shed 0 bases and J 2 bases; nucleotides not matched to a gene: 6. The CDR3 nucleotides are TGCGCCAGCAGTGAGTCAGGGCTAGCGGGGCTCACAGATACGCAGTATTTT. It is translated as CASSESGLAGLTDTQYF.

The genes are TRBV28 and TRBJ2-3; 7 nucleotides match TRBD1. V trimming: 3 bases; J trimming: 7 bases; junction bases outside the gene matches: 16. Germline lookup yields CDR1 MDHEN and CDR2 SYDVKM. The CDR3 contains 17 residues. Written as DNA, the CDR3 is TGTGCCAGCAGTTTCCCCCTAGGACAGGTGGGCTTGAATACGCAGTATTTT. Translated, it gives CASSFPLGQVGLNTQYF.

A note on this clone: Other DNA sequences within the sample encode an identical CDR3. The V and J genes are TRBV5-1 and TRBJ2-2; 8 bases map to TRBD1. The CDR3 loop spans 15 amino acids. The junction had 3 bases not matched to a gene; V was cut back by 4 bases and J by 1 base. In germline, CDR1 is SGHRS, CDR2 YFSETQ. CDR3 amino acids: CASSPGQGNTGELFF. The CDR3 nucleotides read TGCGCCAGCAGCCCCGGACAGGGGAACACCGGGGAGCTGTTTTTT.

This sequence joins TRBV5-1 and TRBJ2-3, with 10 positions matching TRBD2. V trimming: 2 bases; J trimming: 0 bases; junction bases outside the gene matches: 9. This CDR3 is built from 18 residues. Germline V gene data show CDR1 as SGHRS and CDR2 as YFSETQ. DNA for the CDR3: TGCGCCAGCAGCTTTAGGCTAGCGGGGGTCTCTAGCACAGATACGCAGTATTTT. It is translated as CASSFRLAGVSSTDTQYF.

V and J are TRBV7-9 and TRBJ2-7; D unresolved. Germline V lookup: CDR1 SEHNR, CDR2 FQNEAQ (reference sequence). The CDR3 extends over 15 amino acids. V was clipped by 5 bases and J by 0 bases, with 14 bases between them. CDR3 region: CASSPPGFVSYEQYF. CDR3 sequence (DNA): TGTGCCAGCAGCCCACCGGGTTTTGTCTCCTACGAGCAGTACTTC.

J is TRBJ2-3 and V is TRBV28, with 11 bases lining up with TRBD2. V trimming: 8 bases; J trimming: 0 bases; junction bases outside the gene matches: 4. This CDR3 region has 15 residues. CDR1 and CDR2 from the germline V gene are MDHEN and SYDVKM. The CDR3 region has the DNA TGTGCCAGCCTTGGGACTAGCGGAAGCACAGATACGCAGTATTTT. It translates to CASLGTSGSTDTQYF.

The chain employs TRBV7-6 and TRBJ2-7; 11 bases map to TRBD1. The CDR3 is 16 residues long. CDR1 SGHVS and CDR2 FNYEAQ come from the germline V gene. V lost 4 bases, J lost 6 bases, and 11 bases stayed unmatched. CDR3 sequence: CASSSPPGQGEVEQYF. The CDR3 DNA sequence: TGTGCCAGCAGCTCCCCTCCGGGACAGGGGGAAGTCGAGCAGTACTTC.

The chain has TRBV9 and TRBJ1-1; D gene ambiguous. V lost 4 bases and J 5 bases, leaving 15 bases between the germline ends. The CDR3 is 14 amino acids. The V gene's germline CDR1 is SGDLS and CDR2 YYNGEE. Here the CDR3 reads CASSLASAGTEAFF. For the CDR3, the DNA is TGTGCCAGCAGCCTAGCCTCGGCCGGGACTGAAGCTTTCTTT. Full variable domain (outside the CDR3, taken from reference TRBV9 and TRBJ1-1): DSGVTQTPKHLITATGQRVTLRCSPRSGDLSVYWYQQSLDQGLQFLIQYYNGEERAKGNILERFSAQQFPDLHSELNLSSLELGDSALYFCASSLASAGTEAFFGQGTRLTVV.